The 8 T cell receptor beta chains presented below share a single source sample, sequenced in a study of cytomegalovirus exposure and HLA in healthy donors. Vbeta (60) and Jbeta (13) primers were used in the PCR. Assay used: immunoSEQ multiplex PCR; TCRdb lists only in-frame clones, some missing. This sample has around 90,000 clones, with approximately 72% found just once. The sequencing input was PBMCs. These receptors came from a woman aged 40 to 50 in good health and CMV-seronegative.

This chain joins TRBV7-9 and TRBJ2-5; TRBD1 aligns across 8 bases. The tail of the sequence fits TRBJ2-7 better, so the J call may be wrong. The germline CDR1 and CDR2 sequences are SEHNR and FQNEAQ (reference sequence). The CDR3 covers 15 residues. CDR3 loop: CASRKTGAGGDEQYF. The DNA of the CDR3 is TGTGCCAGCAGAAAGACAGGGGCCGGGGGTGACGAGCAGTACTTC.

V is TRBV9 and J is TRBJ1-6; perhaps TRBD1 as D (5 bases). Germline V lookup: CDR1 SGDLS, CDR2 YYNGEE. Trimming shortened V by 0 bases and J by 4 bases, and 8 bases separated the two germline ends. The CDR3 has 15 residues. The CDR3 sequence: CASSVGQGYNSPLHF. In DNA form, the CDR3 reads TGTGCCAGCAGCGTAGGGCAGGGATATAATTCACCCCTCCACTTT.

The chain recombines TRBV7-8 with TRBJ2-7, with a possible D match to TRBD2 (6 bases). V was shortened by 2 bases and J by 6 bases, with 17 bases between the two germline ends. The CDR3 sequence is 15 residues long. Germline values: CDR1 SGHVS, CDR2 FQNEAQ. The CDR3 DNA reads TGTGCCAGCAGCTTACTAATTGGAGGGCCCCTCGAGCAGTACTTC. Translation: CASSLLIGGPLEQYF.

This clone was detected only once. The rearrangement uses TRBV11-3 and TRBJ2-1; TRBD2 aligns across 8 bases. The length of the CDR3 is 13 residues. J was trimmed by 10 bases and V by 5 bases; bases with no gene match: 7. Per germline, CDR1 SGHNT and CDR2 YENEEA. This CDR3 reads CASSPQTSGEQFF. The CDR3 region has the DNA TGTGCCAGCAGCCCACAAACTAGCGGCGAGCAGTTCTTC.

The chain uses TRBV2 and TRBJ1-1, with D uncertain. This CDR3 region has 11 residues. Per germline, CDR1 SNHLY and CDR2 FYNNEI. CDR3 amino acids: CPSSSNTEAFF. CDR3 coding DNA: TGTCCGTCTTCTTCGAACACTGAAGCTTTCTTT.

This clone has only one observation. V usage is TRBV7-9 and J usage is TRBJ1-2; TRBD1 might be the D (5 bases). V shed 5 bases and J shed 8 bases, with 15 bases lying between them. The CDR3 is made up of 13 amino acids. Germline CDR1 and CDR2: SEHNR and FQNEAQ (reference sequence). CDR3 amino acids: CASSVSVGGGYTF. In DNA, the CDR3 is TGTGCCAGCAGCGTTTCGGTGGGGGGGGGCTACACCTTC.

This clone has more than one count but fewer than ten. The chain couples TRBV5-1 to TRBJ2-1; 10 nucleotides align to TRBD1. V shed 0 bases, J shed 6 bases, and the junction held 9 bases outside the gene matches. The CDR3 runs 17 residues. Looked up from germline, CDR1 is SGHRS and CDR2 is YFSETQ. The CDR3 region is CASSLATGTGVSNEQFF. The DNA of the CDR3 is TGCGCCAGCAGCTTGGCCACGGGGACAGGGGTTAGCAATGAGCAGTTCTTC.

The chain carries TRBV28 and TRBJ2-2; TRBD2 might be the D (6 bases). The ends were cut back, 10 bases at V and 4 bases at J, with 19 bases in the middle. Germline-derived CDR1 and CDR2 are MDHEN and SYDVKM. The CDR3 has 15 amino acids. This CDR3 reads CATLTSEAGTGELFF. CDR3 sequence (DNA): TGTGCCACCTTAACATCTGAAGCGGGCACCGGGGAGCTGTTTTTT.